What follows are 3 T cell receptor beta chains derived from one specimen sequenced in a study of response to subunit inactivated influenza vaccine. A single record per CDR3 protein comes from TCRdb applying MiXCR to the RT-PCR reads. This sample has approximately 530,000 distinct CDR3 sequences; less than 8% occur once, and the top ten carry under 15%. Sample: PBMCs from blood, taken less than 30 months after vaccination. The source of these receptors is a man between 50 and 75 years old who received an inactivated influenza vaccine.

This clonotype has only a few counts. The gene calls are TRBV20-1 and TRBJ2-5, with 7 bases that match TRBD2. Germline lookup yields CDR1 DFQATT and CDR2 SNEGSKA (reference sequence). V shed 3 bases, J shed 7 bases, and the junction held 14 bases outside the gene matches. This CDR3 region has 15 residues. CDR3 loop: CSASAGVTPRVTQYF. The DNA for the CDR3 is TGCAGTGCTAGCGCGGGAGTTACACCCCGGGTGACCCAGTACTTC.

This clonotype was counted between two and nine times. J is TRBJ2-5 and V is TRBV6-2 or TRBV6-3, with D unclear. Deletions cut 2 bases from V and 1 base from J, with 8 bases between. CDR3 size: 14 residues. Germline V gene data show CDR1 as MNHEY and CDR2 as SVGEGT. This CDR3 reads CASSYVGFQETQYF. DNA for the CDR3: TGTGCCAGCAGTTACGTCGGCTTCCAAGAGACCCAGTACTTC.

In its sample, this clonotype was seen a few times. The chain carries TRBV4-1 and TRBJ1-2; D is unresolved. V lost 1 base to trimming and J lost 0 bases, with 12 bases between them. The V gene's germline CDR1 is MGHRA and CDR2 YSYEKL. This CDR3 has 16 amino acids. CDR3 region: CASSQVPGATNYGYTF. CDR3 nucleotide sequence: TGCGCCAGCAGCCAAGTGCCAGGAGCCACTAACTATGGCTACACCTTC.